A selection of T cell receptor beta chains follows, all from one sample in a study of blood T cell repertoires in COVID-19. TCRdb's copy holds only in-frame clones and misses some; the assay was immunoSEQ multiplex PCR. The sample has some 120,000 clones, about 93% seen once; the top ten hold around 2.1%. Sequenced material: peripheral blood. The source is a man in his forties or fifties with COVID-19, enrolled during active disease. Each CDR3 is given with its conserved first and last residue. Each record gives: clone size, D gene, V gene, J gene, CDR3 protein, CDR3 DNA. The D gene is left open where the match is weak. The size field is filled for only some rows; it gives once, few, many or a size class.

clone size: .; D gene: TRBD1; V gene: TRBV9; J gene: TRBJ1-5; CDR3 protein: CASSEGAGEGQPQHF; CDR3 DNA: TGTGCCAGCAGCGAGGGGGCAGGGGAAGGACAGCCCCAGCATTTT
clone size: .; D gene: TRBD2; V gene: TRBV11-2; J gene: TRBJ2-2; CDR3 protein: CASTQGTSGSGELFF; CDR3 DNA: TGTGCCAGCACCCAAGGGACTAGCGGGAGCGGGGAGCTGTTTTTT
clone size: .; D gene: TRBD2; V gene: TRBV27; J gene: TRBJ2-1; CDR3 protein: CASSPTPPSGRAEGHNEQFF; CDR3 DNA: TGTGCCAGCAGTCCTACTCCACCTAGCGGGAGGGCCGAGGGCCACAATGAGCAGTTCTTC
clone size: .; D gene: TRBD2; V gene: TRBV19; J gene: TRBJ2-1; CDR3 protein: CASSIRETSGNEQFF; CDR3 DNA: TGTGCCAGTAGTATAAGGGAGACTAGCGGCAATGAGCAGTTCTTC
clone size: .; D gene: TRBD2; V gene: TRBV6-5; J gene: TRBJ2-3; CDR3 protein: CASSYSGLDTDTQYF; CDR3 DNA: TGTGCCAGCAGTTACTCGGGACTAGACACAGATACGCAGTATTTT
clone size: .; D gene: .; V gene: TRBV6-1; J gene: TRBJ2-3; CDR3 protein: CASSDWSGDTQYF; CDR3 DNA: TGTGCCAGCAGTGATTGGAGCGGGGATACGCAGTATTTT
clone size: .; D gene: TRBD2; V gene: TRBV9; J gene: TRBJ2-4; CDR3 protein: CASSVTSAGIQYF; CDR3 DNA: TGTGCCAGCAGCGTAACTAGCGCGGGCATTCAGTACTTC
clone size: .; D gene: .; V gene: TRBV16; J gene: TRBJ1-6; CDR3 protein: CASSPEESPLHF; CDR3 DNA: TGTGCCAGCAGCCCAGAGGAATCACCCCTCCACTTT
clone size: .; D gene: .; V gene: TRBV18; J gene: TRBJ2-5; CDR3 protein: CASSPQGLQETQYF; CDR3 DNA: TGTGCCAGCTCACCACAGGGGTTACAAGAGACCCAGTACTTC
clone size: .; D gene: .; V gene: TRBV11-2; J gene: TRBJ2-2; CDR3 protein: CASSRRRTVDTGELFF; CDR3 DNA: TGTGCCAGCAGCCGGAGAAGGACAGTTGACACCGGGGAGCTGTTTTTT
clone size: .; D gene: TRBD1; V gene: TRBV5-6; J gene: TRBJ2-2; CDR3 protein: CASSLTTTGKWAGELFF; CDR3 DNA: TGTGCCAGCAGCTTGACGACGACAGGGAAATGGGCCGGGGAGCTGTTTTTT
clone size: .; D gene: .; V gene: TRBV27; J gene: TRBJ2-7; CDR3 protein: CASSLREGHPYEQYF; CDR3 DNA: TGTGCCAGCTCCTTGAGGGAGGGACACCCCTACGAGCAGTACTTC
clone size: .; D gene: .; V gene: TRBV4-1; J gene: TRBJ2-2; CDR3 protein: CASSPNSAGPTGELFF; CDR3 DNA: TGCGCCAGCAGCCCCAATTCTGCAGGGCCCACCGGGGAGCTGTTTTTT
clone size: few; D gene: TRBD1; V gene: TRBV20-1; J gene: TRBJ2-1; CDR3 protein: CSASPGTGHNEQFF; CDR3 DNA: TGCAGTGCTAGTCCCGGGACAGGGCACAATGAGCAGTTCTTC
clone size: .; D gene: .; V gene: TRBV3-1/TRBV3-2; J gene: TRBJ2-7; CDR3 protein: CASSRSGGMEYEQYF; CDR3 DNA: TGTGCCAGCAGCCGCTCAGGCGGGATGGAATACGAGCAGTACTTC
clone size: .; D gene: .; V gene: TRBV6-2/TRBV6-3; J gene: TRBJ1-1; CDR3 protein: CASSRLDRPNTEAFF; CDR3 DNA: TGTGCCAGCAGTCGACTCGACAGACCGAACACTGAAGCTTTCTTT
clone size: .; D gene: .; V gene: TRBV29-1; J gene: TRBJ2-5; CDR3 protein: CSVVAHETQYF; CDR3 DNA: TGCAGCGTCGTAGCCCACGAGACCCAGTACTTC
clone size: .; D gene: TRBD2; V gene: TRBV5-6; J gene: TRBJ2-3; CDR3 protein: CASRKAGTSGRFDTQYF; CDR3 DNA: TGTGCCAGCAGGAAAGCCGGGACTAGCGGGAGATTCGATACGCAGTATTTT
clone size: few; D gene: .; V gene: TRBV15; J gene: TRBJ1-5; CDR3 protein: CATSRDRGNQPQHF; CDR3 DNA: TGTGCCACCAGCAGAGATCGGGGAAATCAGCCCCAGCATTTT
clone size: .; D gene: .; V gene: TRBV30; J gene: TRBJ2-5; CDR3 protein: CAWMRVGETQYF; CDR3 DNA: TGTGCCTGGATGCGGGTAGGGGAGACCCAGTACTTC
clone size: .; D gene: TRBD1; V gene: TRBV7-9; J gene: TRBJ2-1; CDR3 protein: CASSQWGTGDNEQFF; CDR3 DNA: TGTGCCAGCAGCCAGTGGGGGACAGGGGACAATGAGCAGTTCTTC
clone size: .; D gene: TRBD1; V gene: TRBV30; J gene: TRBJ2-7; CDR3 protein: CAWSVWGQGGSYEQYF; CDR3 DNA: TGTGCCTGGAGTGTATGGGGACAGGGGGGTTCCTACGAGCAGTACTTC
clone size: .; D gene: .; V gene: TRBV5-5; J gene: TRBJ2-7; CDR3 protein: CASSLEGSSLEQYF; CDR3 DNA: TGTGCCAGCAGCTTGGAAGGGAGCAGTCTCGAGCAGTACTTC
clone size: .; D gene: .; V gene: TRBV10-3; J gene: TRBJ1-5; CDR3 protein: CAISESTELSNQPQHF; CDR3 DNA: TGTGCCATCAGTGAGTCTACAGAGCTTAGCAATCAGCCCCAGCATTTT
clone size: .; D gene: .; V gene: TRBV18; J gene: TRBJ2-5; CDR3 protein: CASSGGRRGTEETQYF; CDR3 DNA: TGTGCCAGCTCAGGCGGCCGCCGGGGTACCGAAGAGACCCAGTACTTC
clone size: .; D gene: .; V gene: TRBV18; J gene: TRBJ2-7; CDR3 protein: CASSPRFQGASYEQYF; CDR3 DNA: TGTGCCAGCTCACCCCGCTTTCAGGGTGCCTCCTACGAGCAGTACTTC
clone size: .; D gene: TRBD1; V gene: TRBV19; J gene: TRBJ1-5; CDR3 protein: CASSGQGVSNQPQHF; CDR3 DNA: TGTGCCAGTAGTGGACAGGGAGTTAGCAATCAGCCCCAGCATTTT
clone size: few; D gene: TRBD2; V gene: TRBV7-9; J gene: TRBJ2-3; CDR3 protein: CASSYRQPREMDTQYF; CDR3 DNA: TGTGCCAGCAGCTACAGACAGCCGCGGGAGATGGATACGCAGTATTTT
clone size: .; D gene: .; V gene: TRBV7-8; J gene: TRBJ2-7; CDR3 protein: CASSLEGSGGSGQYF; CDR3 DNA: TGTGCCAGCAGCTTAGAAGGTTCCGGGGGAAGTGGGCAGTACTTC
clone size: once; D gene: TRBD2; V gene: TRBV28; J gene: TRBJ2-2; CDR3 protein: CASSSLSGIGSGELFF; CDR3 DNA: TGTGCCAGCAGTTCCCTGAGCGGGATTGGATCGGGGGAGCTGTTTTTT
clone size: .; D gene: .; V gene: TRBV9; J gene: TRBJ2-7; CDR3 protein: CASSVGGTGRDEQYF; CDR3 DNA: TGTGCCAGCAGCGTAGGCGGGACGGGGCGCGACGAGCAGTACTTC
clone size: .; D gene: .; V gene: TRBV7-2; J gene: TRBJ1-4; CDR3 protein: CASSSLGQINEKLFF; CDR3 DNA: TGTGCCAGCAGCTCACTTGGGCAGATTAATGAAAAACTGTTTTTT
clone size: .; D gene: TRBD1; V gene: TRBV7-8; J gene: TRBJ1-2; CDR3 protein: CASSSGPGGNVYGYTF; CDR3 DNA: TGTGCCAGCAGCTCAGGCCCAGGGGGAAATGTCTATGGCTACACCTTC
clone size: .; D gene: TRBD1; V gene: TRBV5-1; J gene: TRBJ1-2; CDR3 protein: CASSLALTGGYGYTF; CDR3 DNA: TGCGCCAGCAGCTTGGCCCTGACAGGGGGCTATGGCTACACCTTC
clone size: .; D gene: .; V gene: TRBV10-1; J gene: TRBJ1-1; CDR3 protein: CASRQNPDTEAFF; CDR3 DNA: TGCGCCAGCAGGCAAAATCCGGACACTGAAGCTTTCTTT
clone size: .; D gene: TRBD2; V gene: TRBV11-2; J gene: TRBJ2-1; CDR3 protein: CASRRPRGAYNEQFF; CDR3 DNA: TGTGCCAGCAGGCGACCACGGGGGGCCTACAATGAGCAGTTCTTC
clone size: .; D gene: .; V gene: TRBV10-3; J gene: TRBJ2-7; CDR3 protein: CAISDSGNEQYF; CDR3 DNA: TGTGCCATCAGTGATTCAGGGAACGAGCAGTACTTC
clone size: .; D gene: TRBD2; V gene: TRBV27; J gene: TRBJ2-5; CDR3 protein: CASSPWTSGRDRETQYF; CDR3 DNA: TGTGCCAGCAGTCCATGGACTAGCGGGAGGGATCGGGAGACCCAGTACTTC
clone size: .; D gene: .; V gene: TRBV30; J gene: TRBJ2-7; CDR3 protein: CAWSQGSYEQYF; CDR3 DNA: TGTGCCTGGAGTCAGGGTTCCTACGAGCAGTACTTC
clone size: .; D gene: .; V gene: TRBV7-2; J gene: TRBJ1-5; CDR3 protein: CASSFSGGQPQHF; CDR3 DNA: TGTGCCAGCAGCTTCTCCGGGGGGCAGCCCCAGCATTTT
clone size: .; D gene: .; V gene: TRBV20-1; J gene: TRBJ1-1; CDR3 protein: CSASNTGGRRIEAFF; CDR3 DNA: TGCAGTGCTAGTAACACGGGAGGGCGCCGCATTGAAGCTTTCTTT
clone size: .; D gene: TRBD1; V gene: TRBV10-3; J gene: TRBJ1-6; CDR3 protein: CAISEFGDSSYNSPLHF; CDR3 DNA: TGTGCCATCAGTGAGTTTGGGGACAGCTCCTATAATTCACCCCTCCACTTT
clone size: .; D gene: TRBD1; V gene: TRBV9; J gene: TRBJ1-4; CDR3 protein: CASSARDSPEKLFF; CDR3 DNA: TGTGCCAGCAGCGCCCGGGACAGTCCCGAAAAACTGTTTTTT
clone size: once; D gene: TRBD1; V gene: TRBV3-1/TRBV3-2; J gene: TRBJ2-1; CDR3 protein: CASSFRGQGLNEQFF; CDR3 DNA: TGTGCCAGCAGCTTCAGGGGACAGGGGCTCAATGAGCAGTTCTTC
clone size: .; D gene: .; V gene: TRBV28; J gene: TRBJ1-2; CDR3 protein: CASSAGFGYTF; CDR3 DNA: TGTGCCAGCAGCGCAGGGTTTGGCTACACCTTC